This TCR beta chain stems from a study of vaccination effects on CD4 cells after COVID-19. Study summary: The median interval between the second dose and post-vaccine sampling was 72 days. Overall study findings and caveats: Clones of infection and vaccine origin contracted markedly late after vaccination.

Between days 9 and 10 of culture, CD4+ T cells were separated out. Of the BNT162b2 and mRNA-1273 vaccines, participants received two doses of one or the other. This clone was seen only once. Its matching antigen is unknown. TCRdb's table, derived via immunoSEQ multiplex PCR, lists solely in-frame clones and lacks some. The table shows around 66,000 clones, with 70% to 85% occurring only once. Looked up from germline, CDR1 is KGHDR and CDR2 is SFDVKD. V gave up 4 bases and J gave up 0 bases, with 12 bases separating them. This CDR3 region has 16 residues. The source material was CD4+ T cells from PBMCs cultured without peptide, sampled after COVID-19 vaccination. This TCR derives from a human donor who received a COVID-19 vaccine. The rearrangement uses TRBV24-1 and TRBJ2-1; D is possibly TRBD1 (5 bases). The CDR3 nucleotides read TGTGCCACCAGTGACCCGACAGCCAGCTCCTACAATGAGCAGTTCTTC. This encodes CATSDPTASSYNEQFF.